This T cell receptor (beta chain) was captured in a study of blood T cell repertoires in COVID-19. Turning to the study itself: Acute and convalescent COVID-19 specimens originated in the United States, Italy and Spain. Nucleic acid was either cDNA or gDNA, and it came from T cells, B-cell-depleted T cells, or PBMCs.

As handled by the study authors: Reference gene primer amplification in the assay estimated nucleated cell counts. Assay used: immunoSEQ multiplex PCR; TCRdb lists only in-frame clones, some missing. The DNA was the basis for D and trimming; V, J and clone size are from that table. Counted here are more than 45,000 clones, roughly 91% occurring once; the ten biggest clones make up roughly a quarter. The TCR comes from a human donor in a cohort sampled during active COVID-19. The sequenced sample consisted of peripheral blood.

As DNA, the CDR3 is TGTGCTAGTGGTTTGGTTATGACAGGGTTTGATCAGCCCCAGCATTTT. Its protein is CASGLVMTGFDQPQHF. V is TRBV12-5 and J is TRBJ1-5; 7 nucleotides agree with TRBD1. The CDR3 extends over 16 amino acids. CDR1 and CDR2 from the germline V gene are LGHNT and FRNRAP. With 0 bases clipped from V and 5 bases from J, the junction kept 7 bases outside the gene matches.